This T cell receptor beta chain was sequenced during a study of shared clonotypes between healthy human individuals (dated by TCRdb to the early 2020s). Broadly, across the study: The cohort included three men and two women between 18 and 49 years of age. To estimate repertoire size and how much clonotypes are shared between individuals, the study performed deep sequencing of blood TCR repertoires from about five healthy adults. To increase sequencing depth and limit assay-specific biases, different laboratories used diverse techniques to prepare libraries and sequence TCR repertoires. Leukapheresis yielded between about 0.94 and 9.5 billion PBMCs per donor.

Overall results and qualifications from the work: Because the study included only a small number of donors, the genetic and exposure-history diversity represented was limited. Only blood was sampled, and tissue TCR repertoires likely differ from those in blood. Based on pairwise subsampling, the degree of clonotype sharing among donors was expected to be affected by sequencing depth.

Using the deep immunoSEQ assay, TCR CDR3 regions were amplified from genomic DNA by multiplex PCR. Extracted genomic DNA from each cell subset was spread evenly across all wells of several immunoSEQ 96-well plates, with each plate serving as a replicate. For unsorted PBMC, around 330 ng genomic DNA, equal to around 30,000 T cell genomes, was loaded into each replicate PCR. Ten immunoSEQ deep assay plates were used to sequence the unsorted PBMC genomic DNA. Purified libraries were measured with a Qubit 3.0 fluorometer, size-checked on a Bioanalyzer 2100, and measured again with the KAPA Library Quantification kit. Each immunoSEQ 96-well plate was sequenced on its own single-read 150-cycle Illumina NextSeq 550 flow cell. The original pipeline was this. Because only junctional sequences without quality scores were contained in the immunoSEQ output, filtering matching that applied to full-length reads could not be performed. To assign V/J genes and CDR3, sequences were annotated using PyIR, a Python wrapper for IgBLAST v1.9, with IMGT germline references. Reads with weak V/J assignments (E-value above 1e-6), missing CDR3, stop codons, out-of-frame junctions, or ambiguous translated residues were removed. V3J clonotypes were defined as sequences sharing an identical inferred V gene, J gene, and CDR3 amino acid sequence. To compute the percentage overlap between repertoires, the number of shared unique clonotypes was divided by the size of the smaller repertoire. RTK rarefaction, the Chao1 estimator, and Recon v2.1 estimates of unobserved clonotypes were used to assess repertoire richness. The table was pulled from immuneACCESS by TCRdb, which kept in-frame rearrangements only. Such tables lose some clones; where checked, under half of the loss comes from unresolved V genes, and the rest has no known cause. D and trimming come from the DNA, and the V and J calls and clone size come from that table. The sample table holds about 480,000 clones, of which over 75% were seen once. The ten largest clones add up to about an eighth of the sample.

Healthy HIV-negative adults with no recently reported acute infections or vaccinations were included as donors. Every donor was a Caucasian adult residing in Nashville, Tennessee, USA. For unsorted samples, 75 million to 100 million PBMCs were counted and genomic DNA was extracted with the QIAamp DNA Blood Mini kit. Blood was collected by leukapheresis, and PBMCs were isolated by Ficoll-Histopaque density gradient centrifugation and then cryopreserved in liquid nitrogen vapor phase. Reading from cysteine to phenylalanine, the CDR3 counts 15 amino acids. Solely the CDR3 DNA is kept, with 45 bases framed from the first base. The germline V gene sets CDR1 to SNHLY and CDR2 to FYNNEI. Trimming costs V 0 bases and J 6 bases, and their ends lie 12 bases apart. This clone was counted many times. Its antigen specificity is not known. Base-call qualities are not available, and no considerably larger clone is one nucleotide away. The identical CDR3 is also encoded by other nucleotide sequences in the sample.

The sequence links TRBV2 to TRBJ1-5; 6 matching bases give a weak D call of TRBD1. The sequencing input was PBMCs. This receptor was taken from a woman aged 40 to 55 in good health. Some clones in this sample may be carry-over from other donors' samples. The sequence in DNA is TGTGCCAGCAGTGAAGCGCGGGGGGCGGGTCAGCCCCAGCATTTT. This sequence encodes CASSEARGAGQPQHF.